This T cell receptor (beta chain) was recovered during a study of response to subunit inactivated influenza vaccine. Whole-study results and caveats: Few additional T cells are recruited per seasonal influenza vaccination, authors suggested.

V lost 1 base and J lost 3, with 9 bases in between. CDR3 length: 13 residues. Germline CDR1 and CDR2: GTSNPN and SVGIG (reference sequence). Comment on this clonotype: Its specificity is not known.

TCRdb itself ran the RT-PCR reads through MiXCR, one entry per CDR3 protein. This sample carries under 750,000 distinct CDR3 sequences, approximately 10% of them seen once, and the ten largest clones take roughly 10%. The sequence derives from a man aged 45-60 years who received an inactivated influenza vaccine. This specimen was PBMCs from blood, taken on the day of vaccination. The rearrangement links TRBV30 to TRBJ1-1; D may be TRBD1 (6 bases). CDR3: CAWSDGGHTEAFF. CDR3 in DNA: TGTGCCTGGAGTGACGGGGGGCACACTGAAGCTTTCTTT.